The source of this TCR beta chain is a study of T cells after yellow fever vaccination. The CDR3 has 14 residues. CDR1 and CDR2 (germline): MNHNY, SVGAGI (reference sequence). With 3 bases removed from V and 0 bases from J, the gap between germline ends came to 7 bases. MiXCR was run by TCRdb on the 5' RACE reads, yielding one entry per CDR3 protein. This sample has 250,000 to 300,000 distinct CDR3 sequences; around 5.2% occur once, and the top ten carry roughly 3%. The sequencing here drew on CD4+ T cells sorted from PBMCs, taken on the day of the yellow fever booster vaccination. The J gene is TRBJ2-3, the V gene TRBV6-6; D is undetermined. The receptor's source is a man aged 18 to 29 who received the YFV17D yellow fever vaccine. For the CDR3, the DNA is TGTGCCAGCAGTTATACCGGGAGCACAGATACGCAGTATTTT. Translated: CASSYTGSTDTQYF.